Shown below are 21 T cell receptor beta chains from a single sample sequenced in a study of T cell responses to AZD1222 COVID-19 vaccine. Only in-frame clones appear in the TCRdb table, and some are missing; sequencing was by immunoSEQ multiplex PCR. The sample carries about 150,000 clones, over 80% recorded once. The specimen was peripheral blood, collected 28 days after the second AZD1222 dose. All receptors come from an adult who received the AZD1222 COVID-19 vaccine.

This sequence joins TRBV10-3 and TRBJ1-2; 7 bases are shared with TRBD1. V gave up 4 bases and J gave up 6 bases; unmatched junction bases: 2. Germline assignment: CDR1 ENHRY and CDR2 SYGVKD. The CDR3 totals 12 residues. CDR3: CAISGTGDGYTF. The CDR3 nucleotides read TGTGCCATCAGTGGGACAGGAGATGGCTACACCTTC.

V usage is TRBV4-1 and J usage is TRBJ2-3; possible D gene TRBD2, 6 bases. Germline values: CDR1 MGHRA, CDR2 YSYEKL. Trimming removed 4 bases from V and 2 bases from J, with 10 bases in between. The CDR3 is 14 residues long. CDR3 region: CASSLSGDTDTQYF. In nucleotides, the CDR3 is TGCGCCAGCAGCCTGTCGGGAGACACAGATACGCAGTATTTT.

The chain combines TRBV7-9 with TRBJ2-7; D possibly corresponds to TRBD1 (5 bases). The ends were cut back, 4 bases at V and 5 bases at J, with 18 bases in the middle. In germline, CDR1 is SEHNR, CDR2 FQNEAQ (reference sequence). The CDR3 has 15 amino acids. The CDR3 DNA follows: TGTGCCAGCAGCTATAAGGGGCGCGAAGGGCACGAGCAGTACTTC. Translated, it gives CASSYKGREGHEQYF.

This clone was picked up one time. The chain's CDR3 is CASSLEWDGYTF. The DNA for the CDR3 is TGTGCCAGCAGCTTAGAGTGGGATGGCTACACCTTC. This chain connects TRBV7-2 to TRBJ1-2, with D unclear. CDR3 length: 12 amino acids. Germline assignment: CDR1 SGHTA and CDR2 FQGNSA. V lost 1 base, J lost 6 bases, and 6 bases lay in between.

The chain uses TRBV2 and TRBJ2-7, with 9 positions matching TRBD1. The CDR3 has 13 residues. Unmatched junction bases numbered 9, after V lost 10 bases and J lost 5 bases. Germline V CDR1 and CDR2: SNHLY, FYNNEI. The CDR3 nucleotides read TGTGCCACTGGACAGGGGAAAATCAACGAGCAGTACTTC. As protein: CATGQGKINEQYF.

J is TRBJ2-1 and V is TRBV2; D is unclear. The CDR3 runs to 11 residues. Germline lookup yields CDR1 SNHLY and CDR2 FYNNEI. V gave up 5 bases and J gave up 12 bases, with 11 bases separating them. The CDR3 loop is CASSFTLGQFF. CDR3 coding DNA: TGTGCCAGCAGTTTCACCCTCGGGCAGTTCTTC.

The V gene is TRBV11-2, the J gene TRBJ2-7; D not resolved. This CDR3 has 15 amino acids. CDR1 and CDR2 (germline): SGHAT, FQNNGV. Trimming stripped 0 bases from V and 4 bases from J, with 13 bases between. This CDR3 reads CASSLDPWEGYEQYF. DNA of the CDR3: TGTGCCAGCAGCTTAGACCCCTGGGAAGGGTACGAGCAGTACTTC.

The chain has TRBV4-1 and TRBJ1-2; tentative D call: TRBD1 (5 bases). Germline values: CDR1 MGHRA, CDR2 YSYEKL. The V end was cut by 1 base, the J end by 5 bases, with 14 bases between. This CDR3 has 15 amino acids. CDR3 bases: TGCGCCAGCAGCCAAGTTGTTTTGGCAGGGTATGGCTACACCTTC. Encoded protein: CASSQVVLAGYGYTF.

This clone was recorded only once. V gene TRBV5-8 combines with J gene TRBJ2-7, with 8 bases identical to TRBD2. The CDR3 is made up of 17 amino acids. CDR1 and CDR2 from the germline V gene are SGHTS and YDEGEE. With 0 bases clipped from V and 0 bases from J, the junction kept 8 bases outside the gene matches. CDR3 amino acids: CASSLVLVAGSSYEQYF. DNA of the CDR3: TGTGCCAGCAGCTTGGTTTTGGTAGCGGGGAGCTCCTACGAGCAGTACTTC. Complete variable domain (other parts from reference TRBV5-8 and TRBJ2-7): EAGVTQSPTHLIKTRGQQATLRCSPISGHTSVYWYQQALGLGLQFLLWYDEGEERNRGNFPPRFSGRQFPNYSSELNVNALELEDSALYLCASSLVLVAGSSYEQYFGPGTRLTVT.

The chain recombines TRBV24-1 with TRBJ2-3, with a tentative D call TRBD2 (5 bases). This CDR3 is built from 12 residues. Germline assignment: CDR1 KGHDR and CDR2 SFDVKD. Trimming stripped 9 bases from V and 0 bases from J, with 6 bases between. The DNA of the CDR3 is TGTGCCACCGGAGGAAGCACAGATACGCAGTATTTT. Translated: CATGGSTDTQYF.

This rearrangement joins TRBV3-1 (or the pseudogene TRBV3-2) to TRBJ1-1; 7 bases map to TRBD1. V lost 3 bases, J lost 10 bases, and 8 bases stayed unmatched. The CDR3 totals 13 residues. Germline assignment: CDR1 LGHDT and CDR2 YNNKEL (reference sequence). CDR3 nucleotides: TGTGCCAGCAGCCAGACCCTACAGGGGAGAGCTTTCTTT. This gives the protein CASSQTLQGRAFF.

This rearrangement joins TRBV6-2 or TRBV6-3 to TRBJ2-7, with D tentatively TRBD1 (7 bases). From germline, CDR1 is MNHEY and CDR2 SVGEGT. Trimming took off 2 bases at V and 1 base at J, with 15 bases between the two ends. The CDR3 contains 16 residues. In nucleotides, the CDR3 is TGTGCCAGCAGTTACACAGGGGCAGGACTATCCTACGAGCAGTACTTC. This encodes CASSYTGAGLSYEQYF.

The CDR3 spells CASSLGGVGGQPQHF. CDR3 bases: TGTGCCAGCAGTCTCGGGGGAGTAGGCGGGCAGCCCCAGCATTTT. The chain couples TRBV7-2 to TRBJ1-5, with D perhaps TRBD1 (5 bases). CDR3 length: 15 amino acids. Germline V gives CDR1 SGHTA, CDR2 FQGNSA. V lost 6 bases and J lost 7, with 19 bases in between. Based on the CDR3 plus reference TRBV7-2 and TRBJ1-5, the full variable domain is GAGVSQSPSNKVTEKGKDVELRCDPISGHTALYWYRQSLGQGLEFLIYFQGNSAPDKSGLPSDRFSAERTGGSVSTLTIQRTQQEDSAVYLCASSLGGVGGQPQHFGDGTRLSIL.

The CDR3 coding sequence is TGTGCCAGCGGAGCGGAGCCCCAGCATTTT. Its translation: CASGAEPQHF. The chain couples TRBV28 to TRBJ1-5; D gene unclear. CDR3 size: 10 residues. V was shortened by 8 bases and J by 8 bases, with 7 bases between the two germline ends. Germline assignment: CDR1 MDHEN and CDR2 SYDVKM.

This chain links TRBV7-9 with TRBJ1-5; perhaps TRBD1 as D (6 bases). The CDR3 has 14 residues. Germline assignment: CDR1 SEHNR and CDR2 FQNEAQ (reference sequence). The ends were cut back, 5 bases at V and 2 bases at J, with 10 bases in the middle. The CDR3 nucleotides read TGTGCCAGCAGCCCCAGGGGACGCAATCAGCCCCAGCATTTT. Its translation is CASSPRGRNQPQHF.

The rearrangement links TRBV9 to TRBJ2-3, with 7 bases identical to TRBD2. CDR3 size: 15 residues. The V gene end was trimmed by 0 bases and the J gene end by 2 bases; junction bases not matched to a gene: 3. Germline CDR1 is SGDLS and CDR2 is YYNGEE. In DNA, the CDR3 is TGTGCCAGCAGCGTAGAGCGGGGATCCACAGATACGCAGTATTTT. As protein: CASSVERGSTDTQYF.

The chain combines TRBV18 with TRBJ2-1; 7 bases are shared with TRBD2. In germline, CDR1 is KGHSH, CDR2 LQKENI. The trim removed 0 bases at V and 7 bases at J, leaving 12 bases unmatched. The CDR3 covers 17 residues. The CDR3 is CASSPPGSWGGSNEQFF. CDR3 sequence (DNA): TGTGCCAGCTCACCACCGGGTAGCTGGGGGGGGTCGAATGAGCAGTTCTTC.

The chain links TRBV6-5 to TRBJ1-1; 7 nucleotides agree with TRBD1. The germline V gene has CDR1 MNHEY and CDR2 SVGAGI. J was trimmed by 10 bases and V by 6 bases; bases with no gene match: 5. This CDR3 has 11 residues. The CDR3 nucleotides are TGTGCCAGCAGCCAGGACAGGCGAGCTTTCTTT. Translating gives CASSQDRRAFF.

J is TRBJ1-1 and V is TRBV7-2, with TRBD1 as a possible D gene (5 bases). CDR3 length equals 15 residues. Trimming stripped 3 bases from V and 0 bases from J, with 11 bases between. The germline CDR1 and CDR2 sequences are SGHTA and FQGNSA. The CDR3 spells CASSFAGGMNTEAFF. The CDR3 DNA reads TGTGCCAGCAGCTTTGCCGGGGGAATGAACACTGAAGCTTTCTTT.

This clone has more than one count but fewer than ten. This chain joins TRBV7-2 and TRBJ1-2; 11 bases line up with TRBD1. Losses at the gene ends were 1 base for V and 6 bases for J; bases not matched to a gene: 10. The CDR3 is 17 amino acids. The germline V gene encodes CDR1 SGHTA and CDR2 FQGNSA. CDR3 DNA: TGTGCCAGCAGCTTAGTTGGTAGGACAGGGGGCGCGAATGGCTACACCTTC. This gives the protein CASSLVGRTGGANGYTF.

This sequence joins TRBV6-6 and TRBJ1-4, with 9 bases aligning to TRBD1. V shed 5 bases and J 8 bases; nucleotides not matched to a gene: 9. This CDR3 is built from 15 residues. Germline-derived CDR1 and CDR2 are MNHNY and SVGAGI (reference sequence). The CDR3 loop reads CASSRDRDRVEKLFF. In nucleotides, the CDR3 is TGTGCCAGCAGTCGAGACCGGGACAGGGTCGAAAAACTGTTTTTT.